This T cell receptor (beta chain) was found in a study of blood T cells in healthy people across ages (dated by TCRdb to about 2015). Study-wide context: Template switching captured roughly one uniquely barcoded TCR beta cDNA molecule per two T cells in model experiments. Using deep sequencing normalized with unique cDNA molecular identifiers, the study measured how TCR beta repertoire diversity changes with age. The donors were divided into four age groups: young (average around 15 years), middle-aged (approximately 42), aged (approximately 62) and long-lived (roughly 82). To avoid experimental bias, donors of different ages were randomly spread across the sequencing lanes. Using the same blood draw, the study looked at two additional independent replicas of 1 million unique cDNA reads for two donors, one aged 18 to 30 and the other aged 80 or older. Results the study describes overall, beyond this receptor: Bulk unsorted PBMC profiling prevented conclusive comparison of naive and antigen-experienced compartments. A strong correlation was found between observed TCR beta diversity and the percentage of naive T cells measured by flow cytometry. Compared with the aged group, more naive CD4+ T cells, fewer expanded clones and increased TCR diversity were shown by the long-lived group, suggesting age selection. Total diversity estimates from one million sequenced T cells were considered lower bounds and underestimates. The CMV infection status of donors was not known, potentially confounding age-related changes in expanded clonotypes. As age increased, observed TCR beta diversity per million T cells dropped in a roughly linear way, and a significant reduction was already evident by age 40.

Donors were a few dozen systemically healthy Caucasian individuals from Russia aged roughly 6 to 100 years. Ten milliliters of peripheral blood were drawn from each donor into EDTA-treated Vacutainer tubes. Ficoll-Paque density-gradient centrifugation was used to isolate PBMCs, with at least 6.5 million per sample. Total RNA was extracted from PBMCs with Trizol reagent, with at least 6 micrograms obtained per sample. For every donor, an aliquot of PBMCs went through flow cytometry to measure the percentages of naive CD45RAhigh/CD27high T cells. The CDR3 starts with the cysteine, ends with the phenylalanine, and has 13 residues. Only the CDR3 DNA is retained, 39 bases long and in frame from the first base. The V and J ends are trimmed by 5 bases and 0 bases, leaving 8 bases between them. According to the germline V gene (reference sequence), CDR1 reads SEHNR and CDR2 reads FQNEAQ. Libraries were made using 5' RACE. The listed sequencing device is Illumina HiSeq 2500. A second PCR of roughly 7 to 11 cycles was performed with a sample-barcoded 5' primer and a J-beta primer mix. A template-switch 5' adaptor carrying 12 random nucleotides introduced a unique molecular identifier onto each TCR beta cDNA molecule. Each sample yielded at least 3 million CDR3-containing paired-end reads. First-strand cDNA was synthesized from all RNA with the Mint cDNA synthesis kit, primed by a TRBC-specific oligonucleotide. After uracil-DNA glycosylase treatment, a first 18-cycle PCR used universal primers M1SS and BC2_uni_R on all cDNA. As for how the authors treated the data: Normalization of each sample was performed by random selection of 1 million high-quality reads, each carrying a distinct molecular identifier. Instead of being binned into consensus sequences, reads with shared molecular identifiers were discarded. CDR3 identification, clonotype clustering and error correction used MiTCR with a Q25 quality threshold and the strictest error-elimination algorithm. A nonparametric unseen species model with Euler transformation was used to estimate lower-bound total TCR beta diversity. TCRdb handled the public reads itself, with Q25 trimming in fastp and clone calling in MiXCR, and kept productive beta chains. Each CDR3 protein appears once, grouped with its most common genes and DNA. The V and J calls and clone size are TCRdb's, not the authors'. The sample has 1,300,000 or so distinct CDR3 sequences on record, 59% of them singletons. Of the sample, 5.5% to 8% is held by the ten largest clones.

This clonotype came up a few times. No antigen is known for it. No clone much larger than this one lies a single base away; base qualities are absent. The receptor's source is a man between 18 and 29 years old in good health. Sequencing used blood. The chain couples TRBV7-9 to TRBJ2-7; the D gene cannot be resolved reliably. The CDR3 is CASSASHSYEQYF. The DNA sequence reads TGTGCCAGCAGCGCCAGCCACTCCTACGAGCAGTACTTC.